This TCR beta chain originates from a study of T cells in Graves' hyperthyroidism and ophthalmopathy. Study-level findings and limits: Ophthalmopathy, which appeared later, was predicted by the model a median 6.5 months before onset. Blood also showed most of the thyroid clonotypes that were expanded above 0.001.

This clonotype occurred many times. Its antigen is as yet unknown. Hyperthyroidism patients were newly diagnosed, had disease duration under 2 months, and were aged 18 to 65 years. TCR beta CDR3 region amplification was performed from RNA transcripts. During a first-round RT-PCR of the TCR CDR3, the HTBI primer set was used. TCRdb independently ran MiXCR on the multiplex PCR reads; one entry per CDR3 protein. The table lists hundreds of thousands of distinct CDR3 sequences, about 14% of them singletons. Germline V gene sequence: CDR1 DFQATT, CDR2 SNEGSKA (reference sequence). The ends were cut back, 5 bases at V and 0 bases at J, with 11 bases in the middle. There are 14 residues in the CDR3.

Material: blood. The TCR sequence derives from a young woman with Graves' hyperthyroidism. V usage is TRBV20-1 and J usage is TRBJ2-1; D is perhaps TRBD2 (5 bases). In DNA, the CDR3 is TGCAGTGCTCCCTCTGGGAGCTCCTACAATGAGCAGTTCTTC. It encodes CSAPSGSSYNEQFF.